The rows below give T cell receptor beta chains drawn from one sample of a study of Ad26.COV2.S vaccination and SARS-CoV-2 variants. Produced via immunoSEQ multiplex PCR; TCRdb's table is partial and in-frame only. The sample includes about 350,000 clones, about 88% of them seen just once. The sequencing used peripheral blood, collected in a trial of Ad26.COV2.S vaccine versus placebo. The origin of the receptors is a person between 18 and 59 years old who received the Ad26.COV2.S COVID-19 vaccine or a placebo. CDR3s include the opening cysteine and the closing phenylalanine or tryptophan. The order of the fields is clone size, D gene, J gene, V gene, CDR3 length, CDR3 protein, CDR3 DNA. The D gene is left open where the match is weak. Clone size is stated in some rows and not others, as once, few, many or a class when expanded.

. . TRBJ2-5 TRBV30 15 CAWSFRGGIRETQYF TGTGCCTGGAGTTTTAGGGGGGGGATCCGGGAGACCCAGTACTTC
. . TRBJ2-2 TRBV7-2 16 CASSSGWRSNTGELFF TGTGCCAGCAGCTCGGGGTGGCGATCGAACACCGGGGAGCTGTTTTTT
. . TRBJ2-2 TRBV18 14 CASSPGMNTGELFF TGTGCCAGCTCGCCGGGTATGAACACCGGGGAGCTGTTTTTT
. . TRBJ1-5 TRBV21-1 13 CASSKARRQPQHF TGTGCCAGCAGCAAAGCCCGTAGGCAGCCCCAGCATTTT
once . TRBJ2-2 TRBV3-1/TRBV3-2 15 CASSQVSGITGELFF TGTGCCAGCAGCCAAGTTTCAGGGATTACCGGGGAGCTGTTTTTT
. . TRBJ1-5 TRBV6-1 16 CASSEWGRAGGQPQHF TGTGCCAGCAGTGAGTGGGGAAGAGCTGGGGGCCAGCCCCAGCATTTT
. . TRBJ2-5 TRBV7-8 20 CASSLIPPTAGTLNQETQYF TGTGCCAGCAGCTTAATCCCACCCACCGCGGGGACCCTGAATCAAGAGACCCAGTACTTC
. . TRBJ2-6 TRBV28 15 CASLPLGSGANVLTF TGTGCCAGTCTACCGTTGGGTTCCGGGGCCAACGTCCTGACTTTC
few . TRBJ2-2 TRBV19 16 CASSSKRDSGIGELFF TGTGCCAGTAGTAGTAAGAGGGACTCCGGTATCGGGGAGCTGTTTTTT
. . TRBJ2-2 TRBV2 14 CASRALGNTGELFF TGTGCCAGCAGGGCCTTGGGTAACACCGGGGAGCTGTTTTTT
. TRBD1 TRBJ1-2 TRBV6-1 15 CASSEENRGAYGYTF TGTGCCAGCAGTGAAGAAAACAGGGGAGCCTATGGCTACACCTTC
many . TRBJ1-3 TRBV7-8 15 CASSLPQGPGNTIYF TGTGCCAGCAGCTTACCACAGGGTCCTGGAAACACCATATATTTT
. TRBD1 TRBJ2-1 TRBV14 15 CASSHLGQGGDEQFF TGTGCCAGCAGCCACCTTGGACAGGGGGGCGATGAGCAGTTCTTC
once TRBD2 TRBJ2-2 TRBV27 16 CASSLSPGGETGELFF TGTGCCAGCAGTTTATCGCCGGGAGGGGAGACCGGGGAGCTGTTTTTT
. . TRBJ1-1 TRBV5-1 13 CASQLQGHTEAFF TGCGCCAGCCAACTCCAGGGACACACTGAAGCTTTCTTT
. . TRBJ1-5 TRBV6-2/TRBV6-3 16 CASSQPWAGGEQPQHF TGTGCCAGCAGCCAGCCGTGGGCCGGAGGGGAGCAGCCCCAGCATTTT
. . TRBJ2-3 TRBV2 12 CARAEHTDTQYF TGTGCCAGGGCGGAACACACAGATACGCAGTATTTT
. TRBD2 TRBJ2-4 TRBV7-2 12 CASSPGLAVIYF TGTGCCAGCAGCCCCGGACTAGCTGTAATTTACTTC
. TRBD2 TRBJ2-3 TRBV7-2 19 CASSSTELPSGEMTDTQYF TGTGCCAGCAGCTCAACAGAGTTACCTAGCGGGGAGATGACAGATACGCAGTATTTT
once . TRBJ1-5 TRBV11-2 15 CASSQVGYSNQPQHF TGTGCCAGCAGCCAGGTGGGGTATAGCAATCAGCCCCAGCATTTT
few . TRBJ1-1 TRBV5-4 15 CASSSDGRSNTEAFF TGTGCCAGCAGCAGTGACGGGAGGTCGAACACTGAAGCTTTCTTT
. . TRBJ2-7 TRBV7-2 14 CASTTALISYEQYF TGTGCCAGCACGACAGCCCTAATCTCCTACGAGCAGTACTTC
. . TRBJ1-2 TRBV11-2 13 CASSLGANYGYTF TGTGCCAGCAGCTTGGGAGCTAACTATGGCTACACCTTC
. . TRBJ2-1 TRBV19 14 CASTRTTFYNEQFF TGTGCCAGTACTAGGACTACGTTCTACAATGAGCAGTTCTTC
. . TRBJ1-2 TRBV30 12 CAWSMTVYGYTF TGTGCCTGGAGTATGACGGTCTATGGCTACACCTTC
. . TRBJ1-1 TRBV7-3 15 CASSLTWGSNTEAFF TGTGCCAGCAGCTTAACTTGGGGGTCGAACACTGAAGCTTTCTTT
. . TRBJ2-7 TRBV7-3 15 CASSLWRASSYEQYF TGTGCCAGCAGCTTATGGCGTGCTAGCTCCTACGAGCAGTACTTC
. . TRBJ1-2 TRBV19 15 CASSIDLGGASGYTF TGTGCCAGTAGTATAGATCTAGGCGGAGCTAGCGGCTACACCTTC
. . TRBJ2-6 TRBV27 13 CASSKLQANVLTF TGTGCCAGCAGTAAACTGCAAGCCAACGTCCTGACTTTC
once . TRBJ2-3 TRBV29-1 16 CSVEDWSSESTDTQYF TGCAGCGTTGAAGATTGGTCTAGCGAAAGCACAGATACGCAGTATTTT
. . TRBJ2-3 TRBV5-1 16 CASSLGRGGRTDTQYF TGCGCCAGCAGCTTGGGCAGGGGTGGTCGGACAGATACGCAGTATTTT
few TRBD1 TRBJ2-3 TRBV28 13 CASTRQGADTQYF TGTGCCAGCACTAGACAGGGGGCAGATACGCAGTATTTT
. TRBD1 TRBJ2-7 TRBV18 17 CASSTGTGSPGQYEQYF TGTGCCAGCTCCACCGGGACAGGTTCACCCGGGCAGTACGAGCAGTACTTC
. TRBD1 TRBJ1-2 TRBV7-2 15 CASSLDRVANYGYTF TGTGCCAGCAGCTTGGACAGGGTAGCTAACTATGGCTACACCTTC
. TRBD1 TRBJ2-1 TRBV13 16 CASSPTGGLSYNEQFF TGTGCCAGCAGCCCTACAGGGGGCCTTTCCTACAATGAGCAGTTCTTC
once . TRBJ1-6 TRBV10-3 15 CATDPGGSYNSPLHF TGTGCCACTGACCCCGGGGGTTCCTATAATTCACCCCTCCACTTT
. TRBD1 TRBJ1-2 TRBV27 15 CASSTKPGTGGGYTF TGTGCCAGCAGTACAAAACCCGGGACAGGGGGGGGCTACACCTTC
once . TRBJ2-1 TRBV6-2/TRBV6-3 11 CASSWPNEQFF TGTGCCAGCAGTTGGCCAAATGAGCAGTTCTTC
. . TRBJ1-3 TRBV27 14 CASSPIGAGNTIYF TGTGCCAGCAGTCCTATTGGGGCTGGAAACACCATATATTTT
. TRBD1 TRBJ2-1 TRBV6-2/TRBV6-3 14 CASSGTGDYNEQFF TGTGCCAGCAGTGGGACAGGAGATTACAATGAGCAGTTCTTC
. TRBD1 TRBJ2-2 TRBV19 16 CASSIGGQGYTGELFF TGTGCCAGTAGTATAGGAGGACAGGGGTACACCGGGGAGCTGTTTTTT
. . TRBJ2-1 TRBV24-1 13 CATRSGTLNEQFF TGTGCCACCAGGTCCGGGACTCTCAATGAGCAGTTCTTC
. TRBD1 TRBJ1-5 TRBV28 16 CASSLNRGSGNQPQHF TGTGCCAGCAGTTTAAACAGGGGATCAGGGAATCAGCCCCAGCATTTT
. . TRBJ1-4 TRBV5-1 13 CASSLTGGGELFF TGCGCCAGCAGCTTGACAGGAGGAGGAGAACTGTTTTTT
. . TRBJ1-1 TRBV30 11 CAWSVTRVAFF TGTGCCTGGAGTGTAACCAGGGTGGCTTTCTTT
. . TRBJ1-3 TRBV6-1 14 CASSGASAGNTIYF TGTGCCAGCAGTGGAGCTTCAGCTGGAAACACCATATATTTT
. . TRBJ1-1 TRBV4-2 14 CASSQEWTNTEAFF TGTGCCAGCAGCCAAGAATGGACGAACACTGAAGCTTTCTTT
. TRBD1 TRBJ1-5 TRBV4-3 15 CASSPGTGFNQPQHF TGCGCCAGCAGCCCCGGGACAGGGTTCAATCAGCCCCAGCATTTT
. TRBD2 TRBJ2-1 TRBV7-3 14 CASSSTSGYYEQFF TGTGCCAGCAGCTCGACTAGCGGGTACTATGAGCAGTTCTTC
few TRBD1 TRBJ1-5 TRBV30 18 CAWSVPLQGARINQPQHF TGTGCCTGGAGTGTACCCCTACAGGGGGCGCGAATCAATCAGCCCCAGCATTTT
. TRBD1 TRBJ2-3 TRBV6-2/TRBV6-3 17 CASSTGATGGSADTQYF TGTGCCAGCAGTACCGGTGCGACAGGGGGGTCGGCAGATACGCAGTATTTT